The rows below give T cell receptor beta chains drawn from one sample of a study of cytomegalovirus exposure and HLA in healthy donors. Using immunoSEQ multiplex PCR, the repertoire was profiled, and TCRdb retains in-frame clones only, with some absent. This table holds 130,000 or so clones, nearly 80% found once. Sequenced input: PBMCs. These TCRs come from a woman aged 40 to 50 in good health and CMV-seronegative. CDR3s include the opening cysteine and the closing phenylalanine or tryptophan. The order of the fields is J gene, clone size, V gene, D gene, CDR3 DNA, CDR3 protein. A D gene is named only where the DNA matches it firmly. Part of the rows lack a size; the others show once, few, many or a class for expanded clones.

>TRBJ2-7|.|TRBV11-2|TRBD1
TGTGCCAGCGGAAAACAGGGGGCGACCTACGAGCAGTACTTC
CASGKQGATYEQYF
>TRBJ2-7|once|TRBV5-8|TRBD1
TGTGCCAGCAGCACCCTGACAGGGACGGTTGGGTACGAGCAGTACTTC
CASSTLTGTVGYEQYF
>TRBJ2-2|.|TRBV27|TRBD1
TGTGCCAGCAGTTTACCCGGGACAGGGGCAACCGGGGAGCTGTTTTTT
CASSLPGTGATGELFF
>TRBJ2-7|.|TRBV11-1|.
TGTGCCAGCAGCTTATTAGGGTCGGACAGTTCATTC
CASSLLGSDSSF
>TRBJ2-7|.|TRBV27|TRBD1
TGTGCCAGCAGTCTTTACCCGGGACAGGGAACCTACGAGCAGTACTTC
CASSLYPGQGTYEQYF
>TRBJ1-1|once|TRBV28|.
TGTGCCAGCAGTTTATGGGGGCTTGAAGCTTTCTTT
CASSLWGLEAFF
>TRBJ1-1|.|TRBV29-1|.
TGCAGCGGGGGGGGGTCGGGGGGAGAAGCTTTCTTT
CSGGGSGGEAFF
>TRBJ2-7|.|TRBV4-2|.
TGTGCCAGCAGCCAAGGACAGGCCCGAAGCTCCTACGAGCAGTACTTC
CASSQGQARSSYEQYF
>TRBJ1-4|.|TRBV5-1|TRBD1
TGCGCCAGCAGCTTTCAGGGGGCGAACGAAAAACTGTTTTTT
CASSFQGANEKLFF
>TRBJ2-7|few|TRBV7-6|.
TGTGCCAGCAGCCTAGGACAGCTCTCCTACGAGCAGTACTTC
CASSLGQLSYEQYF
>TRBJ1-2|.|TRBV6-1|.
TGTGCCAGCGGAAGAACGGATGGGAGCCATAATGGCTACACCTTC
CASGRTDGSHNGYTF
>TRBJ2-7|.|TRBV5-1|.
TGCGCCAGCAGCCGGGGGACCGCCGCCGGTACTTCCTACGAGCAGTACTTC
CASSRGTAAGTSYEQYF
>TRBJ2-7|.|TRBV28|TRBD2
TGTGCCAGCGCTAGCGGGACTGCCCCCCTCGAGCAGTACTTC
CASASGTAPLEQYF
>TRBJ1-3|.|TRBV2|.
TGTGCCAGCAGTTGGGAGGAGACTGGAAACACCATATATTTT
CASSWEETGNTIYF
>TRBJ1-1|.|TRBV11-3|.
TGTGCCAGCAGCTTAGGAGGTGCAGGGGCGATGAACACTGAAGCTTTCTTT
CASSLGGAGAMNTEAFF
>TRBJ2-1|.|TRBV27|.
TGTGCCAGCAGTTTAGACAGGAGCTCCTACAATGAGCAGTTCTTC
CASSLDRSSYNEQFF
>TRBJ2-7|.|TRBV7-6|TRBD2
TGTGCCAGCAGCGGAGGGACTAGCGGGGAATACGAGCAGTACTTC
CASSGGTSGEYEQYF
>TRBJ1-2|.|TRBV28|.
TGTGCCAGCAGCTCCCCCCTACCGGGAGGCTACACCTTC
CASSSPLPGGYTF
>TRBJ2-7|.|TRBV25-1|TRBD2
TGTGCCAGCAGTCGAAGCGGGGTGGGGGAGCAGTACTTC
CASSRSGVGEQYF
>TRBJ1-5|.|TRBV6-1|.
TGTGCCAGCAGTGAAACAGGGAACCAGCCCCAGCATTTT
CASSETGNQPQHF
>TRBJ2-4|.|TRBV2|.
TGTGCCAGCAGTGCACAGGTGGGCAAAAACATTCAGTACTTC
CASSAQVGKNIQYF
>TRBJ2-7|once|TRBV9|.
TGTGCCAGCAGCGAATCAAAGGGACATTCCTACGAGCAGTACTTC
CASSESKGHSYEQYF
>TRBJ1-3|once|TRBV19|.
TGTGCCAGTAGTCAAGGGGCTGGAAACACCATATATTTT
CASSQGAGNTIYF
>TRBJ2-1|.|TRBV11-2|.
TGTGCCAGCAGCTTAGATCGGGGCGGGATAGTTAATGAGCAGTTCTTC
CASSLDRGGIVNEQFF
>TRBJ2-3|few|TRBV28|.
TGTGCCAGCAGTTCCCCACAGGCAGATACGCAGTATTTT
CASSSPQADTQYF
>TRBJ1-5|.|TRBV21-1|.
TGTGCCAGCAGCATCTCGACAGGGGGCTTCGATCAGCCCCAGCATTTT
CASSISTGGFDQPQHF
>TRBJ1-4|few|TRBV18|.
TGTGCCAGCTCACCTCGACAGGTTGATGGAGAAAAACTGTTTTTT
CASSPRQVDGEKLFF
>TRBJ2-2|once|TRBV4-1|.
TGCGCCAGCAGCCAAGTGGGTGGGGGGATCGGGGAGCTGTTTTTT
CASSQVGGGIGELFF
>TRBJ1-3|once|TRBV2|.
TGTGCCAGCAGTGAGGGACACTCTGGAAACACCATATATTTT
CASSEGHSGNTIYF